A few counts support the clone carrying this TCR beta chain. Its antigen is as yet unknown. This CDR3 region has 17 residues. The V end was cut by 0 bases, the J end by 7 bases, with 19 bases between. Per the germline V gene, CDR1 is LGHNA and CDR2 is YSLEER. Generated by immunoSEQ multiplex PCR, the TCRdb table keeps only in-frame clones and is missing some. The table lists around 31,000 clones, 65% to 85% of them singletons. The record originates from a study of Tregs in tolerant kidney transplant recipients. Study in general: An approximately three-day belatacept mixed lymphocyte reaction, sometimes plus 5-day graft donor restimulation, preceded CD4+CD25+CD127- sorting. Sorting used antibodies to exclude donor cells. Study-wide results and caveats: Tregs expanded with activated donor B cells seemed most donor-specific. No direct test of biological reproducibility was done here.

This chain joins TRBV4-3 and TRBJ1-5; D possibly corresponds to TRBD1 (6 bases). This sequence was found in a human donor in good health. The sample comprised Tregs from blood cultured with allogeneic cells. CDR3 DNA sequence: TGCGCCAGCAGCCAAGATCCCCCAGGGGCGTTGGGACAGCCCCAGCATTTT. As protein: CASSQDPPGALGQPQHF.